The 26 T cell receptor beta chains below come from one sample, sequenced in a study of blood T cell repertoires in COVID-19. Produced via immunoSEQ multiplex PCR; TCRdb's table is partial and in-frame only. The sample includes some 200,000 clones, about 90% of them seen just once. The specimen sequenced was peripheral blood. The source of these receptors is a woman in her forties or fifties with acute or convalescent COVID-19.

The chain carries TRBV2 and TRBJ2-4; possible D gene TRBD1, 5 bases. The ends were cut back, 3 bases at V and 0 bases at J, with 6 bases in the middle. Germline V gene lookup returns CDR1 SNHLY and CDR2 FYNNEI. The length of the CDR3 is 14 residues. DNA of the CDR3: TGTGCCAGCAGTGAGGGGCTAGCCAAAAACATTCAGTACTTC. Protein product: CASSEGLAKNIQYF.

V and J are TRBV3-1 (or the pseudogene TRBV3-2) and TRBJ2-1; D gene ambiguous. Trimming stripped 1 base from V and 4 bases from J, with 5 bases between. Germline V gene data show CDR1 as LGHDT and CDR2 as YNNKEL (reference sequence). This CDR3 comprises 13 residues. CDR3 sequence: CASSQGQYNEQFF. In DNA form, the CDR3 reads TGTGCCAGCAGCCAAGGACAATACAATGAGCAGTTCTTC.

The V gene is TRBV5-6, the J gene TRBJ1-2, with 11 bases aligning to TRBD1. Germline CDR1 and CDR2: SGHDT and YYEEEE. This CDR3 is 14 amino acids long. The trim removed 4 bases at V and 7 bases at J, leaving 6 bases unmatched. CDR3 sequence reads: CASSPGQGVVGYTF. The CDR3 DNA follows: TGTGCCAGCAGCCCGGGACAGGGGGTGGTTGGCTACACCTTC.

The rearrangement uses TRBV7-2 and TRBJ2-3, with a weak D call TRBD2 (6 bases). The CDR3 contains 14 residues. Germline CDR1 is SGHTA and CDR2 is FQGNSA. Trimming removed 1 base from V and 4 bases from J, with 9 bases in between. CDR3 amino acids: CASSLGRGADTQYF. The CDR3 nucleotides are TGTGCCAGCAGCTTAGGGCGGGGAGCAGATACGCAGTATTTT.

This chain uses TRBV29-1 with TRBJ2-2; no clear D gene. Between the trimmed V and J ends, which lost 4 bases and 6 bases, there was a span of 15 bases. The CDR3 covers 14 residues. Germline-derived CDR1 and CDR2 are SQVTM and ANQGSEA. CDR3: CSVGTVWSPGELFF. DNA of the CDR3: TGCAGCGTTGGAACGGTGTGGAGCCCCGGGGAGCTGTTTTTT.

The rearrangement links TRBV5-8 to TRBJ2-1, with 10 positions matching TRBD2. The junction had 17 bases not matched to a gene; V was cut back by 10 bases and J by 4 bases. Looked up from germline, CDR1 is SGHTS and CDR2 is YDEGEE. This CDR3 has 17 amino acids. The CDR3 protein is CAGEQGVASGGYNEQFF. The CDR3 bases are TGTGCCGGGGAACAGGGGGTCGCTAGCGGGGGTTACAATGAGCAGTTCTTC.

This clone occurred once. V gene TRBV6-2 or TRBV6-3 combines with J gene TRBJ1-2; tentatively, D is TRBD1 (5 bases). The germline CDR1 and CDR2 sequences are MNHEY and SVGEGT. The V end lost 6 bases, the J end lost 9 bases, and 14 bases lay between the germline ends. The CDR3 covers 12 residues. The CDR3 is CASSPDLDSYTF. The CDR3 nucleotides read TGTGCCAGCAGCCCCGACTTGGACAGCTACACCTTC.

The chain carries TRBV9 and TRBJ1-2, with 11 bases aligning to TRBD1. Per the germline V gene, CDR1 is SGDLS and CDR2 is YYNGEE. CDR3 length equals 16 residues. Trimming cost V 4 bases and J 4 bases; bases outside gene matches: 9. For the CDR3, the DNA is TGTGCCAGCAGCAATCCGGGACAGGGGGTCGGCTATGGCTACACCTTC. This encodes CASSNPGQGVGYGYTF.

The chain carries TRBV10-3 and TRBJ2-3; perhaps TRBD1 as D (5 bases). V was cut by 7 bases and J by 4 bases, with 15 bases left in between. This CDR3 spans 14 amino acids. Per the germline V gene, CDR1 is ENHRY and CDR2 is SYGVKD. The CDR3 DNA sequence: TGTGCCATCAAGGGCAGGGAAGGGGCAGATACGCAGTATTTT. Translating gives CAIKGREGADTQYF.

The chain couples TRBV4-1 to TRBJ2-7, with 8 nucleotides matching TRBD1. CDR1 and CDR2 from the germline V gene are MGHRA and YSYEKL. This CDR3 spans 16 amino acids. Trimming at V came to 0 bases and at J to 3 bases, leaving 7 bases not matched to a gene. In nucleotides, the CDR3 is TGCGCCAGCAGCCAAGAGGCGGCAGGGGGCAACTACGAGCAGTACTTC. Protein: CASSQEAAGGNYEQYF.

This clone was counted between two and nine times. This rearrangement joins TRBV5-1 to TRBJ1-1; 8 bases match TRBD1. V shed 4 bases and J 4 bases; nucleotides not matched to a gene: 9. This CDR3 is 15 amino acids long. Germline V gene lookup returns CDR1 SGHRS and CDR2 YFSETQ. In DNA, the CDR3 is TGCGCCAGCAGCCCTAGGACAGGGATGAGCACTGAAGCTTTCTTT. It specifies CASSPRTGMSTEAFF.

The V and J genes are TRBV5-1 and TRBJ2-5, with 16 bases that match TRBD2. The CDR3 has 15 amino acids. Germline assignment: CDR1 SGHRS and CDR2 YFSETQ. The V and J ends lost 4 bases and 4 bases, in that order; junction bases with no gene match: 1. The CDR3 DNA reads TGCGCCAGCAGCGGGACTAGCGGGGGGGCAGAGACCCAGTACTTC. Translation gives CASSGTSGGAETQYF.

The rearrangement links TRBV28 to TRBJ2-7, with a weak D call TRBD2 (5 bases). CDR1 is MDHEN and CDR2 is SYDVKM in the germline V gene. The CDR3 consists of 14 residues. V was cut by 6 bases and J by 5 bases, with 17 bases left in between. CDR3 coding DNA: TGTGCCAGCAGCGGACGGGGTTGGTCCCACGAGCAGTACTTC. Amino acids: CASSGRGWSHEQYF.

In its sample, this clone was seen a few times. This rearrangement joins TRBV20-1 to TRBJ1-1; D unresolved. The CDR3 runs 11 residues. The V gene lost 5 bases and the J gene lost 7 bases, with 11 bases spanning the gap. Germline CDR1 DFQATT, CDR2 SNEGSKA (reference sequence). DNA of the CDR3: TGCAGTGCTGGGGAGAATGGTGAAGCTTTCTTT. Translating it yields CSAGENGEAFF.

V and J are TRBV2 and TRBJ1-2; D ambiguous. The germline V gene has CDR1 SNHLY and CDR2 FYNNEI. The CDR3 totals 14 residues. Trimming took off 3 bases at V and 0 bases at J, with 8 bases between the two ends. In DNA form, the CDR3 reads TGTGCCAGCAGTGAGGCAGATCCTAACTATGGCTACACCTTC. Its protein product is CASSEADPNYGYTF.

V usage is TRBV6-6 and J usage is TRBJ2-3, with 8 bases lining up with TRBD1. Germline CDR1 is MNHNY and CDR2 is SVGAGI (reference sequence). The CDR3 has 16 amino acids. Unmatched junction bases numbered 6, after V lost 2 bases and J lost 2 bases. The CDR3 DNA reads as TGTGCCAGCAGTTACGGACCAGGGGGCGACACAGATACGCAGTATTTT. Translated, it gives CASSYGPGGDTDTQYF.

This chain connects TRBV4-1 to TRBJ2-3; 8 bases align to TRBD2. The CDR3 contains 17 residues. Germline CDR1 reads MGHRA; CDR2 reads YSYEKL. V gave up 0 bases and J gave up 4 bases; unmatched junction bases: 9. The CDR3 DNA sequence: TGCGCCAGCAGCCAAGAGGGGGCAGCGGGGGTGGCAGATACGCAGTATTTT. Amino acids: CASSQEGAAGVADTQYF.

The V gene is TRBV29-1, the J gene TRBJ1-2, with 9 bases that match TRBD1. Per germline, CDR1 SQVTM and CDR2 ANQGSEA. CDR3 length: 12 residues. V shed 4 bases and J 7 bases; nucleotides not matched to a gene: 4. CDR3 nucleotides: TGCAGCGTTGCATGGACAGGGGTTGGCTACACCTTC. Protein: CSVAWTGVGYTF.

The chain links TRBV4-3 to TRBJ2-2; D perhaps matches TRBD1 (5 bases). This CDR3 has 18 residues. Trimming took off 0 bases at V and 5 bases at J, with 19 bases between the two ends. Germline CDR1 LGHNA, CDR2 YSLEER. CDR3 residues: CASSQDGAVVMQTGELFF. For the CDR3, the DNA is TGCGCCAGCAGCCAAGATGGGGCAGTAGTCATGCAAACCGGGGAGCTGTTTTTT.

This rearrangement joins TRBV7-3 to TRBJ2-7; no definite D call. Germline CDR1 reads SGHTA; CDR2 reads FQGTGA. This CDR3 has 13 amino acids. Between the trimmed V and J ends, which lost 2 bases and 1 base, there was a span of 6 bases. The CDR3 protein is CASSLLPSYEQYF. CDR3 DNA sequence: TGTGCCAGCAGCTTACTCCCTTCCTACGAGCAGTACTTC.

The rearrangement uses TRBV5-4 and TRBJ1-2; the D gene is possibly TRBD1 (5 bases). CDR3 size: 16 residues. Germline values: CDR1 SGHNT, CDR2 YYREEE (reference sequence). The ends were cut back, 3 bases at V and 0 bases at J, with 15 bases in the middle. The CDR3 coding sequence is TGTGCCAGCAGCTCCCCCGGGGGAACAACTAACTATGGCTACACCTTC. Protein: CASSSPGGTTNYGYTF.

This clone came up a few times. V and J are TRBV19 and TRBJ1-5; a weak D match, TRBD1 (5 bases). This CDR3 region has 12 residues. Trimming removed 7 bases at V and 9 bases at J, with 13 bases between. Per germline, CDR1 LNHDA and CDR2 SQIVND (reference sequence). This CDR3 reads CASTTGMWPQHF. CDR3 sequence (DNA): TGTGCCAGTACCACAGGTATGTGGCCCCAGCATTTT.

There are a few counts of this clone. Other DNA sequences in this sample translate to the same CDR3. The CDR3 reads CASNPTGSNQPQHF. The CDR3 nucleotides read TGTGCCAGCAATCCGACAGGGAGCAATCAGCCCCAGCATTTT. The chain joins TRBV6-5 to TRBJ1-5, with TRBD1 matching 7 bases. The trim removed 7 bases at V and 1 base at J, leaving 4 bases unmatched. This CDR3 comprises 14 residues. CDR1 and CDR2 (germline): MNHEY, SVGAGI.

The V and J genes are TRBV10-3 and TRBJ2-7; 11 nucleotides line up with TRBD1. CDR1 ENHRY and CDR2 SYGVKD come from the germline V gene. The length of the CDR3 is 13 residues. V was pared by 8 bases and J by 5 bases, with 5 bases of the junction left unmatched. The CDR3 nucleotides are TGTGCCATCGGCCGGGACAGGGGGGACGAGCAGTACTTC. Protein sequence: CAIGRDRGDEQYF.

The chain links TRBV25-1 to TRBJ2-3; TRBD2 is a possible D gene (6 bases). There are 15 residues in the CDR3. Trimming took 1 base from V and 4 from J, leaving 12 bases between them. Germline-derived CDR1 and CDR2 are MGHDK and SYGVNS. As DNA, the CDR3 is TGTGCCAGCAGTGAATCCCGGACTACAGCAGATACGCAGTATTTT. Its protein is CASSESRTTADTQYF.

This clone was found once. The chain joins TRBV30 to TRBJ1-5, with D tentatively TRBD1 (6 bases). V lost 2 bases and J lost 2, with 13 bases in between. The CDR3 contains 15 residues. Germline loops: CDR1 GTSNPN, CDR2 SVGIG (reference sequence). The CDR3, as DNA: TGTGCCTGGAGTCCACCTCCAGGGGGCAATCAGCCCCAGCATTTT. This sequence encodes CAWSPPPGGNQPQHF.